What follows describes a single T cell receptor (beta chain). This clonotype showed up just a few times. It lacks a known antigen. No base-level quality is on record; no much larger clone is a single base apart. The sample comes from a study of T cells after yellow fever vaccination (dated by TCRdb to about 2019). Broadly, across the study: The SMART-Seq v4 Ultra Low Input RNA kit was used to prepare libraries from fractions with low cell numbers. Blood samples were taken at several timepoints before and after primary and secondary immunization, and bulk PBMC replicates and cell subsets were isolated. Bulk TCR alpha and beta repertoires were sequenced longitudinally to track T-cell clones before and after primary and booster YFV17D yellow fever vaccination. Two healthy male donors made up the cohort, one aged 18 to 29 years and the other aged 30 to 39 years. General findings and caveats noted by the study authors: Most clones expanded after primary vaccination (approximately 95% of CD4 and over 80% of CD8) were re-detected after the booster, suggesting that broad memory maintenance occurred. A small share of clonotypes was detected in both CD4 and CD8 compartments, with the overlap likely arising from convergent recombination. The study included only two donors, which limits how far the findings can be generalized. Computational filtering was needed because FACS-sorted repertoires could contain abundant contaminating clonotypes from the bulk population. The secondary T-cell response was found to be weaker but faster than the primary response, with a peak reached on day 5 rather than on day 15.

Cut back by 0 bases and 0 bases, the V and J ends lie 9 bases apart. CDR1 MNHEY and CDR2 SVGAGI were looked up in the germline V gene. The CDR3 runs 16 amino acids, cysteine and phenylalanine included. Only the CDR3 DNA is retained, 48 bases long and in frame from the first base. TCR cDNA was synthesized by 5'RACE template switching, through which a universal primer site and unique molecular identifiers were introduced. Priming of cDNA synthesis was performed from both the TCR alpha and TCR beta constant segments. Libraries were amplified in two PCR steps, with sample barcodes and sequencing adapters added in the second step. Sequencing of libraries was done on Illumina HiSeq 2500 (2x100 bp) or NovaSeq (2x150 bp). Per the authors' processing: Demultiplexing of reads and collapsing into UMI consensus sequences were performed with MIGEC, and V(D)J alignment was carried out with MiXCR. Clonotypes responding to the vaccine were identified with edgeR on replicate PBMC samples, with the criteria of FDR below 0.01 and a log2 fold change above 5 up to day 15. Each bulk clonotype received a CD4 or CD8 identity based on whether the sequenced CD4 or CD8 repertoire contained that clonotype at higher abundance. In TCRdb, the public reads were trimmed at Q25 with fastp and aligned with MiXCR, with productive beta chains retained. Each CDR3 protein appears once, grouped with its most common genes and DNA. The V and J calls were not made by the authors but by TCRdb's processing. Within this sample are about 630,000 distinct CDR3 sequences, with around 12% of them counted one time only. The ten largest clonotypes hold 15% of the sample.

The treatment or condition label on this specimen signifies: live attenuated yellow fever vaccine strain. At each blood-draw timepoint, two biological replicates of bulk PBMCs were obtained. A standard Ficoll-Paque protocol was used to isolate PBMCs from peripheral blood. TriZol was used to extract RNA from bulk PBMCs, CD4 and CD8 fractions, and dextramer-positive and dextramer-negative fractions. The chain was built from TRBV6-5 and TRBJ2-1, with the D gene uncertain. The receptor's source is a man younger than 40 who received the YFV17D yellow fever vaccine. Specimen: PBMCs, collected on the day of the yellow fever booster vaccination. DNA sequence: TGTGCCAGCAGTTACTCGTTCACAAACTCCTACAATGAGCAGTTCTTC. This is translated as CASSYSFTNSYNEQFF.